The sequence of this T cell receptor beta chain was determined in a study of CD8+CD57+ T cells in acquired aplastic anemia. Across the study: The mean DNA yield obtained from sorted CD4+ and CD8+ cells came to 3.2 ug.

For CDR3 and TCR beta VDJ profiling, genomic DNA was the template used. Each CDR3 protein is one row after TCRdb ran MiXCR on the reads. The data show approximately 260,000 distinct CDR3 sequences, about 80% seen once. Concerning this clonotype itself: One end of the junction fails to match germline, which may point to a read error.

Germline values: CDR1 SEHNR, CDR2 FQNEAQ (reference sequence). The CDR3 spans 14 residues. Those patients picked for sequencing had displayed CD8+CD57+ cell expansion on flow cytometry. The rearrangement joins TRBV7-9 to TRBJ2-3, with D perhaps matching TRBD2 (5 bases). Sequencing was done on a sample of sorted CD4+, CD8+, or CD8+CD57+ T cells (not recorded which) from PBMCs. This sequence originates from a human donor with aplastic anemia. The CDR3 sequence: CASSSAGAPYTEYF. The CDR3 nucleotides read TGTGCCAGCAGCTCCGCGGGTGCTCCCTATACGGAGTATTTT.